What follows are 26 T cell receptor beta chains derived from one specimen sequenced in a study of shared clonotypes between healthy human individuals. Libraries were prepared by immunoSEQ multiplex PCR; TCRdb keeps only in-frame clonotypes and omits some of them. The top ten hold more than 1.5% of the sample, which has hundreds of thousands of clones, over 65% seen once. Sequencing was done on a sample of memory CD4+ T cells sorted from blood. Subset here: CD45RA-negative fraction. The origin of the receptors is a woman aged 30 to 39 in good health.

The chain is built from TRBV28 and TRBJ2-5, with 7 bases aligning to TRBD2. Germline CDR1 is MDHEN and CDR2 is SYDVKM. V was clipped by 6 bases and J by 0 bases; unmatched bases: 10. This CDR3 spans 16 amino acids. The CDR3 loop is CASSPRYSGDQETQYF. The CDR3 nucleotides are TGTGCCAGCAGCCCAAGGTACAGCGGGGACCAAGAGACCCAGTACTTC.

The CDR3 sequence: CASKSPGQGALITGELFF. CDR3 sequence (DNA): TGTGCCAGTAAAAGCCCGGGACAGGGGGCGTTGATCACCGGGGAGCTGTTTTTT. The chain carries TRBV19 and TRBJ2-2; TRBD1 matches at 12 bases. The CDR3 totals 18 residues. The V segment lost 7 bases and the J segment 4 bases; nucleotides outside the gene matches: 13. Germline values: CDR1 LNHDA, CDR2 SQIVND (reference sequence).

The rearrangement joins TRBV5-8 to TRBJ2-1, with a weak D call TRBD2 (6 bases). In germline, CDR1 is SGHTS, CDR2 YDEGEE. The germline V and J ends were trimmed by 6 bases and 3 bases, with 16 bases remaining between them. The CDR3 extends over 15 amino acids. The CDR3 is CASTAGRGGYNEQFF. CDR3 DNA sequence: TGTGCCAGCACGGCAGGGCGGGGCGGCTACAATGAGCAGTTCTTC. The full variable domain, in which reference TRBV5-8 and TRBJ2-1 provide the parts outside the CDR3, is EAGVTQSPTHLIKTRGQQATLRCSPISGHTSVYWYQQALGLGLQFLLWYDEGEERNRGNFPPRFSGRQFPNYSSELNVNALELEDSALYLCASTAGRGGYNEQFFGPGTRLTVL.

V is TRBV28 and J is TRBJ2-5; 10 nucleotides line up with TRBD1. After removal of 4 bases from V and 4 bases from J, the junction contained 3 bases not matched to a gene. Germline-derived CDR1 and CDR2 are MDHEN and SYDVKM. CDR3 length: 14 residues. The CDR3, as DNA: TGTGCCAGCAGTTCCGACAGGGGGCTAGAGACCCAGTACTTC. Translated, it gives CASSSDRGLETQYF.

This chain joins TRBV6-4 and TRBJ2-2; a possible D gene is TRBD1 (5 bases). The CDR3 spans 15 residues. V was cut by 0 bases and J by 2 bases, with 7 bases left in between. Germline CDR1 and CDR2: MRHNA and SNTAGT. CDR3 residues: CASSDSDSNTGELFF. The CDR3 nucleotides are TGTGCCAGCAGTGACTCTGACAGCAACACCGGGGAGCTGTTTTTT.

The chain joins TRBV11-2 to TRBJ1-1; 8 bases fit TRBD1. Trimming removed 8 bases from V and 4 bases from J; junction bases left unmatched: 15. Looked up from germline, CDR1 is SGHAT and CDR2 is FQNNGV. CDR3 length equals 16 residues. CDR3 DNA sequence: TGTGCCAGCGGACCCGGGACAGGCACTTGGGCCACTGAAGCTTTCTTT. Its protein product is CASGPGTGTWATEAFF.

There are a few counts of this clone. The rearrangement links TRBV18 to TRBJ1-5, with D hard to call. The CDR3 is 15 residues long. Trimming stripped 3 bases from V and 6 bases from J, with 15 bases between. Germline lookup yields CDR1 KGHSH and CDR2 LQKENI. CDR3 nucleotide sequence: TGTGCCAGCTCACCCACCCCTTTGTGGGGTCAGCCCCAGCATTTT. This codes for CASSPTPLWGQPQHF.

This clone was counted a few times. The chain carries TRBV2 and TRBJ2-5; TRBD2 aligns across 12 bases. CDR1 and CDR2 from the germline V gene are SNHLY and FYNNEI. The V and J ends lost 4 bases and 6 bases, in that order; junction bases with no gene match: 3. The CDR3 is 14 residues long. Written as DNA, the CDR3 is TGTGCCAGCAGTGGACTAGCGGGAGTACAGACCCAGTACTTC. This translates into CASSGLAGVQTQYF. Variable domain in full (rest from reference TRBV2 and TRBJ2-5): EPEVTQTPSHQVTQMGQEVILRCVPISNHLYFYWYRQILGQKVEFLVSFYNNEISEKSEIFDDQFSVERPDGSNFTLKIRSTKLEDSAMYFCASSGLAGVQTQYFGPGTRLLVL.

V is TRBV6-1 and J is TRBJ1-6; 9 positions agree with TRBD1. CDR1 MNHNS and CDR2 SASEGT come from the germline V gene. The CDR3 extends over 16 amino acids. Trimming at V came to 4 bases and at J to 6 bases, leaving 7 bases not matched to a gene. Here the CDR3 reads CASSVLGQGRNSPLHF. As DNA, the CDR3 is TGTGCCAGCAGTGTACTCGGACAGGGGCGTAATTCACCCCTCCACTTT.

About this clone itself: A much larger clone differs by one base, so this may be a read error. CDR3 nucleotide sequence: TGTGCCAGCGGACAGGGGGGCACTGAAGCTTTCTTT. This encodes CASGQGGTEAFF. J is TRBJ1-1 and V is TRBV6-5, with 10 bases matching TRBD1. CDR1 is MNHEY and CDR2 is SVGAGI in the germline V gene. V lost 8 bases, J lost 4 bases, and 1 base stayed unmatched. The CDR3 contains 12 residues.

This rearrangement joins TRBV5-1 to TRBJ2-1; 13 bases align to TRBD2. With 4 bases clipped from V and 5 bases from J, the junction kept 9 bases outside the gene matches. This CDR3 contains 17 residues. CDR1 and CDR2 from the germline V gene are SGHRS and YFSETQ. CDR3 in DNA: TGCGCCAGCAGCGCGGGAGGACTAGCGGGAGCGGACAATGAGCAGTTCTTC. This encodes CASSAGGLAGADNEQFF.

The chain combines TRBV7-2 with TRBJ1-1, with 8 bases identical to TRBD1. The ends lost 1 base at V and 7 bases at J; junction bases unmatched: 8. Germline V lookup: CDR1 SGHTA, CDR2 FQGNSA. CDR3 size: 15 residues. Here the CDR3 DNA reads TGTGCCAGCAGCTTAGATGGGACAGGACGTTATGAAGCTTTCTTT. Translating it yields CASSLDGTGRYEAFF. The full variable domain, its missing parts supplied by reference TRBV7-2 and TRBJ1-1, is GAGVSQSPSNKVTEKGKDVELRCDPISGHTALYWYRQSLGQGLEFLIYFQGNSAPDKSGLPSDRFSAERTGGSVSTLTIQRTQQEDSAVYLCASSLDGTGRYEAFFGQGTRLTVV.

This clone was seen only a few times. The chain couples TRBV28 to TRBJ2-2; TRBD1 matches 7 bases. The germline V gene has CDR1 MDHEN and CDR2 SYDVKM. The length of the CDR3 is 13 residues. The CDR3 sequence: CAVDRVATGELFF. Here the CDR3 DNA reads TGTGCAGTTGACAGGGTCGCCACCGGGGAGCTGTTTTTT.

The V gene is TRBV10-1, the J gene TRBJ1-1; 9 nucleotides align to TRBD1. Unmatched junction bases numbered 8, after V lost 8 bases and J lost 1 base. This CDR3 spans 15 amino acids. Germline V gene sequence: CDR1 WNHNN, CDR2 SYGVQD (reference sequence). The CDR3 here is CASSTGGVGNTEAFF. The CDR3 coding sequence is TGCGCCAGCTCCACAGGGGGCGTTGGGAACACTGAAGCTTTCTTT.

V usage is TRBV29-1 and J usage is TRBJ1-1, with a weak D call TRBD1 (6 bases). The CDR3 spans 14 residues. V lost 5 bases to trimming and J lost 0 bases, with 13 bases between them. CDR1 is SQVTM and CDR2 is ANQGSEA in the germline V gene. The CDR3 DNA is TGCAGCGTTACCTACAGGGTGATGAACACTGAAGCTTTCTTT. This gives the protein CSVTYRVMNTEAFF.

The chain combines TRBV29-1 with TRBJ1-2; TRBD1 matches at 8 bases. Losses at the gene ends were 7 bases for V and 7 bases for J; bases not matched to a gene: 8. The CDR3 loop spans 12 amino acids. Germline values: CDR1 SQVTM, CDR2 ANQGSEA. In nucleotides, the CDR3 is TGCAGCGCGGGCGGACAGGGAAGTGGCTACACCTTC. The encoded protein is CSAGGQGSGYTF. The complete variable domain, with remaining parts taken from reference TRBV29-1 and TRBJ1-2, reads SAVISQKPSRDICQRGTSLTIQCQVDSQVTMMFWYRQQPGQSLTLIATANQGSEATYESGFVIDKFPISRPNLTFSTLTVSNMSPEDSSIYLCSAGGQGSGYTFGSGTRLTVV.

The chain uses TRBV11-2 and TRBJ2-1; 12 bases line up with TRBD2. Losses at the gene ends were 2 bases for V and 7 bases for J; bases not matched to a gene: 6. Germline loops: CDR1 SGHAT, CDR2 FQNNGV. This CDR3 region has 16 residues. The CDR3 loop is CASSLFRLAGGNEQFF. CDR3 nucleotides: TGTGCCAGCAGCTTATTTAGGCTAGCGGGAGGGAATGAGCAGTTCTTC.

This clone has a handful of counts. Other nucleotide sequences in the sample specify the same CDR3. The chain links TRBV5-1 to TRBJ2-1; D is undetermined. The CDR3 runs 14 residues. Trimming stripped 0 bases from V and 0 bases from J, with 4 bases between. CDR1 is SGHRS and CDR2 is YFSETQ in the germline V gene. The CDR3 DNA follows: TGCGCCAGCAGCTTGGATAACTCCTACAATGAGCAGTTCTTC. It yields the protein CASSLDNSYNEQFF.

This clone was recorded only once. The chain carries TRBV19 and TRBJ1-5; 10 bases align to TRBD1. Trimming removed 4 bases from V and 8 bases from J; junction bases left unmatched: 11. This CDR3 has 16 amino acids. Germline V gene sequence: CDR1 LNHDA, CDR2 SQIVND (reference sequence). CDR3 DNA sequence: TGTGCCAGTAGTAGGGGGACAGGGGCCCTTAGAGAGCCCCAGCATTTT. Residues: CASSRGTGALREPQHF. Together with reference TRBV19 and TRBJ1-5, the CDR3 gives the full variable domain: DGGITQSPKYLFRKEGQNVTLSCEQNLNHDAMYWYRQDPGQGLRLIYYSQIVNDFQKGDIAEGYSVSREKKESFPLTVTSAQKNPTAFYLCASSRGTGALREPQHFGDGTRLSIL.

This chain connects TRBV28 to TRBJ1-4, with 8 bases matching TRBD1. The CDR3 extends over 16 amino acids. V was pared by 5 bases and J by 5 bases, with 10 bases of the junction left unmatched. CDR1 is MDHEN, CDR2 SYDVKM, per germline. CDR3 residues: CASSAQGQVENEKLFF. As DNA, the CDR3 is TGTGCCAGCAGTGCTCAGGGACAGGTGGAGAATGAAAAACTGTTTTTT.

The rearrangement uses TRBV5-6 and TRBJ2-3; 7 bases agree with TRBD2. This CDR3 region has 13 residues. Germline CDR1 is SGHDT and CDR2 is YYEEEE. The V and J ends lost 4 bases and 4 bases, in that order; junction bases with no gene match: 3. CDR3 sequence: CASSGAGADTQYF. The CDR3 coding sequence is TGTGCCAGCAGCGGTGCGGGAGCAGATACGCAGTATTTT.

This clone was observed a handful of times. The chain uses TRBV19 and TRBJ1-4; D perhaps matches TRBD1 (5 bases). This CDR3 has 15 residues. Trimming removed 3 bases from V and 8 bases from J, with 16 bases in between. Looked up from germline, CDR1 is LNHDA and CDR2 is SQIVND (reference sequence). The CDR3 bases are TGTGCCAGTAGTATGCTTGGAGGGGATGGCGAAAAACTGTTTTTT. Protein: CASSMLGGDGEKLFF.

The chain has TRBV28 and TRBJ2-3, with 9 bases fitting TRBD2. CDR1 is MDHEN, CDR2 SYDVKM, per germline. With 5 bases clipped from V and 12 bases from J, the junction kept 12 bases outside the gene matches. This CDR3 region has 14 residues. CDR3 region: CASSIPTLAGTQYF. DNA for the CDR3: TGTGCCAGCAGTATCCCCACCCTAGCGGGAACACAGTATTTT.

This chain joins TRBV6-1 and TRBJ2-5; D is possibly TRBD1 or TRBD2 (5 bases each). V was trimmed by 7 bases and J by 3 bases, leaving 15 bases between them. This CDR3 is built from 14 residues. Germline assignment: CDR1 MNHNS and CDR2 SASEGT. CDR3 region: CASMPRGREETQYF. Here the CDR3 DNA reads TGTGCCAGCATGCCAAGGGGACGGGAAGAGACCCAGTACTTC.

This rearrangement joins TRBV4-2 to TRBJ1-2, with 11 bases matching TRBD1. Germline CDR1 and CDR2: LGHNA and YNFKEQ. Trimming took 3 bases from V and 6 from J; bases not matched to a gene: 9. The CDR3 sequence is 16 residues long. CDR3 nucleotides: TGTGCCAGCAGCCAGAGGACAGGGGGCGGCTTCCATGGCTACACCTTC. This translates into CASSQRTGGGFHGYTF.

As for this clone: Other DNA sequences in this specimen translate into the identical CDR3. The chain joins TRBV28 to TRBJ1-5; 7 bases agree with TRBD1. The CDR3 is 15 amino acids. The germline CDR1 and CDR2 sequences are MDHEN and SYDVKM. V lost 5 bases and J lost 3; bases outside the gene matches: 7. The CDR3 DNA reads TGTGCCAGCAGTCCTCTCGACAGGGACAATCAGCCCCAGCATTTT. Amino acid sequence: CASSPLDRDNQPQHF.